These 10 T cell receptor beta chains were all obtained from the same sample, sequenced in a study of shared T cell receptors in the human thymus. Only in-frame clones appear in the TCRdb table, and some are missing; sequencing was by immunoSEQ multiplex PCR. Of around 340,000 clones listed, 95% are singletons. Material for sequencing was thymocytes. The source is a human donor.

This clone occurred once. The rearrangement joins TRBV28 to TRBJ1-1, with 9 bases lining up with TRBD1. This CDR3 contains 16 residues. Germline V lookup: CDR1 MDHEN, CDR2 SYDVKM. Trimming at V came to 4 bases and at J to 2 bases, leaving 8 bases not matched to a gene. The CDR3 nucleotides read TGTGCCAGCAGTTCCGGGACAGGGAGGGGTAACACTGAAGCTTTCTTT. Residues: CASSSGTGRGNTEAFF.

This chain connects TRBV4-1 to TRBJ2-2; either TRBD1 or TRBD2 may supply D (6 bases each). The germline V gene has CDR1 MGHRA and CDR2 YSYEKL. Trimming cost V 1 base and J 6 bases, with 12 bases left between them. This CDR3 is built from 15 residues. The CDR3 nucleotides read TGCGCCAGCAGCCAAGGGAGGGGGGTACCCGGGGAGCTGTTTTTT. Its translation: CASSQGRGVPGELFF.

The CDR3 nucleotides read TGCGCCAGCAGCCCGGCCGGGACCCACGGCCTAGCGTTCTCCTACAATGAGCAGTTCTTC. Translating it yields CASSPAGTHGLAFSYNEQFF. This chain links TRBV5-1 with TRBJ2-1; weak D call: TRBD2 (6 bases). Trimming pared 4 bases from V and 0 bases from J, leaving 26 bases between. The CDR3 extends over 20 amino acids. Germline assignment: CDR1 SGHRS and CDR2 YFSETQ.

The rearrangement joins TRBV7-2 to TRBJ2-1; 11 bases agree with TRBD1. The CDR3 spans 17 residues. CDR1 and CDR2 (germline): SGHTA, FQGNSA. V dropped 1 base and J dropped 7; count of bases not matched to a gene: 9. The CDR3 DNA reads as TGTGCCAGCAGCTTAGTTCGGGACAGGGGGTTATTGAATGAGCAGTTCTTC. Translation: CASSLVRDRGLLNEQFF. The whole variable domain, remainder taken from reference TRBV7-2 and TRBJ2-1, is GAGVSQSPSNKVTEKGKDVELRCDPISGHTALYWYRQSLGQGLEFLIYFQGNSAPDKSGLPSDRFSAERTGGSVSTLTIQRTQQEDSAVYLCASSLVRDRGLLNEQFFGPGTRLTVL.

The CDR3 loop reads CASSKKTGILSYEQYF. CDR3 nucleotide sequence: TGTGCCAGCAGTAAGAAGACCGGGATTCTGTCCTACGAGCAGTACTTC. The J gene is TRBJ2-7, the V gene TRBV28, with a tentative D call TRBD2 (5 bases). Between the trimmed V and J ends, which lost 5 bases and 1 base, there was a span of 18 bases. The CDR3 has 16 residues. Per germline, CDR1 MDHEN and CDR2 SYDVKM.

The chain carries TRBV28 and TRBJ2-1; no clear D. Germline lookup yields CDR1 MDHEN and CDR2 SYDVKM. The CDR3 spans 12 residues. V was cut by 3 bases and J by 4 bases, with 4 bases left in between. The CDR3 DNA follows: TGTGCCAGCAGTTTGAAGTACAATGAGCAGTTCTTC. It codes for CASSLKYNEQFF.

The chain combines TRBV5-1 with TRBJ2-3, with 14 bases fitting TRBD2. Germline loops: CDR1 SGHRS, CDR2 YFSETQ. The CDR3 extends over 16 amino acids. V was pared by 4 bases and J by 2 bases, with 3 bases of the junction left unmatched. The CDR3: CASSRLAGGVTDTQYF. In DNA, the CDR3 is TGCGCCAGCAGCCGACTAGCGGGAGGGGTCACAGATACGCAGTATTTT.

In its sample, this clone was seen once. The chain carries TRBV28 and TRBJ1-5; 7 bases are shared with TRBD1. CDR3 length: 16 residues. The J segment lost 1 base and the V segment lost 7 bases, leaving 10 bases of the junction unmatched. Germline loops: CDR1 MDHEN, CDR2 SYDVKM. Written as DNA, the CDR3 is TGTGCCAGCACGGGGCAGGGGGGCTTGAGCAATCAGCCCCAGCATTTT. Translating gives CASTGQGGLSNQPQHF.

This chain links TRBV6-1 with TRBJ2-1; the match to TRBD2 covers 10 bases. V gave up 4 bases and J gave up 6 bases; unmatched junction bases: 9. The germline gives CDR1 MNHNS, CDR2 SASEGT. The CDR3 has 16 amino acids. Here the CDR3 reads CASSALASGGFNEQFF. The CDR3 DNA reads TGTGCCAGCAGTGCCCTAGCTAGCGGGGGCTTCAATGAGCAGTTCTTC.

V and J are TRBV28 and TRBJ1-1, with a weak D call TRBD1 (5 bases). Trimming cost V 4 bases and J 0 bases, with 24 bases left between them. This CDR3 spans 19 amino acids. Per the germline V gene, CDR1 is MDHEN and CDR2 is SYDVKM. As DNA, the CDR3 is TGTGCCAGCAGTTACCGCGCGGCGGCGGGACGGCCCATGAACACTGAAGCTTTCTTT. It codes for CASSYRAAAGRPMNTEAFF.